These 28 T cell receptor beta chains were sequenced from one sample in a study of cytomegalovirus exposure and HLA in healthy donors. 13 Jbeta primers and 60 Vbeta primers were used for the PCR. Libraries were prepared by immunoSEQ multiplex PCR; TCRdb keeps only in-frame clonotypes and omits some of them. The sample carries roughly 150,000 clones, 65% to 70% recorded once. Sequenced material: PBMCs. All receptors come from a man younger than 40 in good health and CMV-seropositive.

This clone was detected only once. V usage is TRBV7-9 and J usage is TRBJ2-7, with D perhaps TRBD1 (6 bases). Trimming removed 4 bases from V and 9 bases from J, with 19 bases in between. The CDR3 sequence is 14 residues long. CDR1 is SEHNR, CDR2 FQNEAQ, per germline (reference sequence). DNA for the CDR3: TGTGCCAGCAGCTCAGAGGGGGACCGCTTGAGGCAGTACTTC. This codes for CASSSEGDRLRQYF.

The J gene is TRBJ1-4, the V gene TRBV6-1; TRBD1 agrees at 8 bases. Germline lookup yields CDR1 MNHNS and CDR2 SASEGT. V lost 8 bases to trimming and J lost 4 bases; unmatched junction nucleotides: 6. The CDR3 covers 14 residues. CDR3 nucleotide sequence: TGTGCCAGCGGAGACAGGGGCGGTAATGAAAAACTGTTTTTT. As protein: CASGDRGGNEKLFF.

The J gene is TRBJ1-3, the V gene TRBV6-6, with a weak D call TRBD1 (5 bases). CDR3 length: 13 residues. The V gene's germline CDR1 is MNHNY and CDR2 SVGAGI (reference sequence). Trimming shortened V by 7 bases and J by 0 bases, and 7 bases separated the two germline ends. Written as DNA, the CDR3 is TGTGCCAGCAAAACAGGCTCTGGAAACACCATATATTTT. Protein sequence: CASKTGSGNTIYF.

V gene TRBV6-5 combines with J gene TRBJ1-5; D is perhaps TRBD1 (6 bases). Trimming stripped 7 bases from V and 4 bases from J, with 14 bases between. CDR3 length: 14 amino acids. Germline assignment: CDR1 MNHEY and CDR2 SVGAGI. The CDR3 spells CASKGGRVNQPQHF. In DNA, the CDR3 is TGTGCCAGCAAGGGGGGGAGGGTAAATCAGCCCCAGCATTTT.

The chain is built from TRBV5-5 and TRBJ1-2; maybe TRBD1 (5 bases). The germline V gene has CDR1 SGHKS and CDR2 YYEKEE (reference sequence). This CDR3 region has 15 residues. With 0 bases removed from V and 4 bases from J, the gap between germline ends came to 13 bases. CDR3 loop: CASSLDPGLSYGYTF. The CDR3 nucleotides are TGTGCCAGCAGCTTGGATCCAGGGCTTAGCTATGGCTACACCTTC. The entire variable domain, with the rest obtained from reference TRBV5-5 and TRBJ1-2, is as follows: DAGVTQSPTHLIKTRGQQVTLRCSPISGHKSVSWYQQVLGQGPQFIFQYYEKEERGRGNFPDRFSARQFPNYSSELNVNALLLGDSALYLCASSLDPGLSYGYTFGSGTRLTVV.

The chain uses TRBV30 and TRBJ1-2, with 7 bases matching TRBD1. The CDR3 loop spans 13 amino acids. V dropped 3 bases and J dropped 6; count of bases not matched to a gene: 7. Per the germline V gene, CDR1 is GTSNPN and CDR2 is SVGIG (reference sequence). CDR3 residues: CAWSAGQVNGYTF. The CDR3, as DNA: TGTGCCTGGAGCGCCGGACAGGTTAATGGCTACACCTTC.

The chain has TRBV6-5 and TRBJ2-1; 8 nucleotides align to TRBD2. With V trimmed by 5 bases and J by 8 bases, 11 bases remained unmatched. CDR3 length equals 15 residues. The germline V gene encodes CDR1 MNHEY and CDR2 SVGAGI. The CDR3 protein is CASSGLGSGGDEQFF. In nucleotides, the CDR3 is TGTGCCAGCAGTGGCCTGGGCTCCGGGGGGGATGAGCAGTTCTTC.

J is TRBJ2-4 and V is TRBV10-3; tentatively, D is TRBD2 (5 bases). The germline V gene has CDR1 ENHRY and CDR2 SYGVKD. Trimming took 10 bases from V and 1 from J, leaving 20 bases between them. The CDR3 consists of 16 residues. The CDR3 is CATNPEGYSAKNIQYF. The CDR3, as DNA: TGTGCCACAAACCCTGAGGGATATTCCGCCAAAAACATTCAGTACTTC.

This clone was recorded a few times. This chain links TRBV27 with TRBJ1-1; 9 bases map to TRBD1. Germline V gene sequence: CDR1 MNHEY, CDR2 SMNVEV (reference sequence). This CDR3 comprises 15 residues. The V segment lost 5 bases and the J segment 5 bases; nucleotides outside the gene matches: 9. CDR3 nucleotide sequence: TGTGCCAGCAGTCCCCAACAGGGGGCGCTTACTGAAGCTTTCTTT. Translation gives CASSPQQGALTEAFF.

The V and J genes are TRBV7-6 and TRBJ1-2, with D uncertain. Germline values: CDR1 SGHVS, CDR2 FNYEAQ. V dropped 1 base and J dropped 6 bases, with 12 bases sitting between them. The CDR3 sequence is 14 residues long. Here the CDR3 DNA reads TGTGCCAGCAGCTTAGGCCCACTAGGGAATGGCTACACCTTC. As protein: CASSLGPLGNGYTF.

This clone showed up just a few times. The chain couples TRBV12-5 to TRBJ2-5, with 10 bases identical to TRBD1. V shed 1 base and J 11 bases; nucleotides not matched to a gene: 7. The germline V gene encodes CDR1 LGHNT and CDR2 FRNRAP. This CDR3 comprises 14 residues. CDR3 amino acids: CASGLGGQGREQYF. As DNA, the CDR3 is TGTGCTAGTGGTTTGGGGGGACAGGGGCGAGAGCAGTACTTC.

The chain is built from TRBV19 and TRBJ2-5; 7 nucleotides agree with TRBD2. This CDR3 is built from 15 residues. Germline CDR1 LNHDA, CDR2 SQIVND (reference sequence). V lost 5 bases and J lost 4; bases outside the gene matches: 10. CDR3: CASSPNRLARETQYF. The DNA of the CDR3 is TGTGCCAGTAGTCCAAACCGACTAGCACGAGAGACCCAGTACTTC.

The rearrangement uses TRBV5-8 and TRBJ2-3; D not resolved. Trimming left V 0 bases short and J 6 bases short, with 14 bases between. CDR1 and CDR2 from the germline V gene are SGHTS and YDEGEE. The CDR3 is 15 amino acids. CDR3 in amino acids: CASSLGHAWSDTQYF. DNA of the CDR3: TGTGCCAGCAGCTTGGGACACGCCTGGTCCGATACGCAGTATTTT.

The chain joins TRBV20-1 to TRBJ2-5; no reliable D call. This CDR3 has 11 amino acids. From germline, CDR1 is DFQATT and CDR2 SNEGSKA (reference sequence). This chain's CDR3 is CRAAGSETQYF. The CDR3 DNA is TGCCGCGCCGCCGGGTCAGAGACCCAGTACTTC.

This chain joins TRBV5-1 and TRBJ2-1, with 14 bases fitting TRBD2. The ends lost 3 bases at V and 7 bases at J; junction bases unmatched: 6. CDR1 and CDR2 from the germline V gene are SGHRS and YFSETQ. CDR3 length equals 16 residues. The CDR3 bases are TGCGCCAGCAGCTCGCCGGGACTAGCGGGAGTGAATGAGCAGTTCTTC. Encoded protein: CASSSPGLAGVNEQFF.

The J gene is TRBJ2-1, the V gene TRBV4-1; 7 positions agree with TRBD2. With V trimmed by 1 base and J by 2 bases, 8 bases remained unmatched. The CDR3 covers 17 residues. The germline V gene encodes CDR1 MGHRA and CDR2 YSYEKL. This chain's CDR3 is CASSQVGRERAYNEQFF. CDR3 nucleotides: TGCGCCAGCAGCCAAGTTGGGCGGGAGAGGGCCTACAATGAGCAGTTCTTC.

The J gene is TRBJ1-4, the V gene TRBV30; D unresolved. CDR1 is GTSNPN, CDR2 SVGIG, per germline (reference sequence). Trimming stripped 1 base from V and 0 bases from J, with 9 bases between. The CDR3 runs to 15 residues. CDR3 in DNA: TGTGCCTGGAGTGACCCAGATACAACTAATGAAAAACTGTTTTTT. It is translated as CAWSDPDTTNEKLFF.

The chain has TRBV28 and TRBJ2-7, with 7 bases lining up with TRBD2. This CDR3 region has 17 residues. Germline CDR1 MDHEN, CDR2 SYDVKM. V lost 6 bases, J lost 0 bases, and 14 bases stayed unmatched. CDR3 DNA: TGTGCCAGCAGCCTAGGGGCGGGAGCCCTCCTCTCCTACGAGCAGTACTTC. It encodes CASSLGAGALLSYEQYF.

This sequence joins TRBV28 and TRBJ2-2; D is undetermined. Germline CDR1 and CDR2: MDHEN and SYDVKM. V was cut by 6 bases and J by 0 bases, with 8 bases left in between. The CDR3 is made up of 14 amino acids. CDR3 bases: TGTGCCAGCAGGCGGAGATCGAACACCGGGGAGCTGTTTTTT. It specifies CASRRRSNTGELFF.

This clone was picked up a small number of times. The CDR3 is CASSPTGDNYGYTF. In DNA form, the CDR3 reads TGTGCCAGCTCGCCTACAGGGGACAACTATGGCTACACCTTC. The chain recombines TRBV18 with TRBJ1-2, with TRBD1 identical over 7 bases. This CDR3 contains 14 residues. V dropped 6 bases and J dropped 2; count of bases not matched to a gene: 6. Germline V CDR1 and CDR2: KGHSH, LQKENI.

The CDR3 loop is CASSDLSGEGGEQFF. Here the CDR3 DNA reads TGTGCCAGCAGTGACTTGAGTGGGGAAGGGGGTGAGCAGTTCTTC. V and J are TRBV2 and TRBJ2-1; a weak D match, TRBD1 (6 bases). Germline V gene sequence: CDR1 SNHLY, CDR2 FYNNEI. CDR3 length: 15 residues. Trimming took off 3 bases at V and 9 bases at J, with 18 bases between the two ends.

This chain connects TRBV11-2 to TRBJ2-6, with a tentative D call TRBD2 (6 bases). Germline V CDR1 and CDR2: SGHAT, FQNNGV. This CDR3 comprises 18 residues. V was shortened by 1 base and J by 2 bases, with 15 bases between the two germline ends. Here the CDR3 DNA reads TGTGCCAGCAGCTTAGTTCAGGGACTTATGGCTGGGGCCAACGTCCTGACTTTC. Translation gives CASSLVQGLMAGANVLTF.

The genes are TRBV28 and TRBJ1-1, with D possibly being TRBD1 (6 bases). Germline V CDR1 and CDR2: MDHEN, SYDVKM. This CDR3 has 14 residues. The V and J ends lost 7 bases and 8 bases respectively, with 20 bases between them. Here the CDR3 reads CASKIQGRSQEAFF. For the CDR3, the DNA is TGTGCCAGCAAAATACAGGGTCGGAGTCAGGAAGCTTTCTTT.

In its sample, this clone was seen a few times. The chain employs TRBV14 and TRBJ2-3, with TRBD2 identical over 12 bases. Germline V lookup: CDR1 SGHDN, CDR2 FVKESK. The junction had 4 bases not matched to a gene; V was cut back by 3 bases and J by 3 bases. This CDR3 contains 16 residues. The CDR3 DNA reads as TGTGCCAGCAGCCACGGACTAGCGGGAAGGACAGATACGCAGTATTTT. As protein: CASSHGLAGRTDTQYF.

This clone has just a few counts. V is TRBV28 and J is TRBJ2-7; D remains unclear. This CDR3 contains 11 residues. The germline V gene encodes CDR1 MDHEN and CDR2 SYDVKM. Between the trimmed V and J ends, which lost 5 bases and 6 bases, there was a span of 8 bases. The CDR3 loop reads CASSALGEQYF. CDR3 sequence (DNA): TGTGCCAGCAGTGCGCTTGGCGAGCAGTACTTC.

The V gene is TRBV19, the J gene TRBJ2-7; 16 bases are a match to TRBD2. The CDR3 runs to 17 residues. The V segment lost 5 bases and the J segment 2 bases; nucleotides outside the gene matches: 6. Per the germline V gene, CDR1 is LNHDA and CDR2 is SQIVND (reference sequence). This chain's CDR3 is CASSGAGLAGGPYEQYF. The CDR3 DNA sequence: TGTGCCAGTAGTGGGGCGGGACTAGCGGGAGGGCCCTACGAGCAGTACTTC.

This clone was seen once. This chain uses TRBV5-1 with TRBJ1-2, with 7 bases matching TRBD1. The junction had 9 bases not matched to a gene; V was cut back by 3 bases and J by 4 bases. The CDR3 totals 15 residues. Germline values: CDR1 SGHRS, CDR2 YFSETQ. The CDR3 reads CASSSQPTGSYGYTF. The CDR3 DNA reads TGCGCCAGCAGCTCTCAGCCGACAGGGAGCTATGGCTACACCTTC.

In this sample, this clone turned up a few times. The chain uses TRBV4-2 and TRBJ2-1; perhaps TRBD2 as D (5 bases). Germline-derived CDR1 and CDR2 are LGHNA and YNFKEQ. The V end lost 0 bases, the J end lost 10 bases, and 10 bases lay between the germline ends. The CDR3 covers 13 residues. In DNA, the CDR3 is TGTGCCAGCAGCCAAGATGAGGGTGGGGAGCAGTTCTTC. This codes for CASSQDEGGEQFF.